This T cell receptor beta chain was obtained from a study of blood T cells in healthy people across ages. This clonotype was detected only a few times. As yet, its antigen is unknown. With a J-beta primer mix and a sample-barcoded 5' primer, a second PCR ran about 7 to 12 cycles. TCRdb reprocessed the 5' RACE reads with MiXCR, giving one entry per CDR3 protein. This repertoire shows around 1,000,000 distinct CDR3 sequences, 25% found once; its top ten account for less than 0.85%. Whole-study findings and limits: One million T cells yielded diversity estimates that were considered underestimates. Compared with aged donors, long-lived donors showed fewer expanded clones, suggesting selection.

The CDR3 loop spans 15 amino acids. A further study also used this sample, focusing on T cells of mothers and their children. That study adds: Overlap ran slightly, non-significantly higher for related than unrelated mother-child pairs.

The chain carries TRBV21-1 and TRBJ1-1. TRBV21-1 counts as a pseudogene. The sequencing input was blood. The origin of this receptor is a girl aged 2 to 10 in good health. This CDR3 reads CASSRPTGNYTEAFF. The CDR3 bases are TGTGCCAGCAGCCGACCAACGGGAAATTACACTGAAGCTTTCTTT.